Listed below are T cell receptor beta chains from one sample, sequenced in a study of tumor-infiltrating lymphocytes in primary liver carcinoma. TCRdb analysed the multiplex PCR reads with MiXCR anew, one entry per CDR3 protein. The sample lists about 64,000 distinct CDR3 sequences; roughly two thirds were seen once. The sequenced material came from liver tumor tissue from sampling region 4. These receptors were obtained from a man aged 40-50 years with primary liver carcinoma and hepatitis B virus infection. CDR3s include the opening cysteine and the closing phenylalanine or tryptophan. Each record gives: J gene, clone size, V gene, D gene, CDR3 protein, CDR3 DNA. D genes are given only for firm matches. A row's size may be missing; if present it is once, few, many or a size class.

>TRBJ2-7|many|TRBV10-3|TRBD1
CAISPGQGDYEQYF
TGTGCCATCAGCCCGGGACAGGGGGACTACGAGCAGTACTTC
>TRBJ2-2|few|TRBV7-9|.
CTSSLVLQSWTGELFF
TGTACCAGCAGCTTAGTTCTTCAGAGTTGGACCGGGGAGCTGTTTTTT
>TRBJ2-5|.|TRBV6-2/TRBV6-3|.
CAGDQRSGQETQYF
TGTGCCGGCGACCAACGTTCAGGTCAAGAGACCCAGTACTTC
>TRBJ2-7|.|TRBV4-3|.
CASSHDLPYEQYF
TGCGCCAGCAGCCACGATCTACCCTACGAGCAGTACTTC
>TRBJ2-3|.|TRBV10-1|.
CASSDEGKQHDTQFF
TGCGCCAGCAGTGATGAGGGTAAACAGCACGATACGCAGTTTTTT
>TRBJ1-1|few|TRBV12-3/TRBV12-4|.
CASTGHGGEAFF
TGTGCCAGTACGGGACACGGCGGTGAAGCTTTCTTT
>TRBJ2-7|.|TRBV19|TRBD2
CASSIVLAGTYEQYF
TGTGCCAGTAGTATCGTATTAGCGGGAACCTACGAGCAGTACTTC
>TRBJ2-5|.|TRBV29-1|TRBD1
CSVDEQGMDTRYF
TGCAGCGTTGACGAACAGGGGATGGATACTCGGTACTTC
>TRBJ2-7|many|TRBV5-6|TRBD2
CASSFRTSGGNYEQYF
TGTGCCAGCAGCTTCAGGACTAGCGGAGGGAACTACGAGCAGTACTTC
>TRBJ2-1|.|TRBV12-3/TRBV12-4|.
CASSLVVGSSEQLF
TGTGCCAGCAGTTTAGTCGTTGGGAGCAGTGAGCAGCTCTTC
>TRBJ2-1|.|TRBV24-1|.
CATSDGMTLSYNEQLF
TGTGCCACCAGTGATGGAATGACATTATCCTACAATGAGCAGTTATTC
>TRBJ2-1|.|TRBV4-1|.
CAGSQVSSSSGELFF
TGCGCCGGCAGCCAAGTTTCTAGCAGCTCAGGGGAGCTGTTCTTC
>TRBJ2-1|.|TRBV19|.
CASCYASKLDEQFF
TGTGCCAGTTGCTACGCGAGTAAGCTGGATGAGCAGTTCTTC
>TRBJ2-2|.|TRBV29-1|.
CSVGISTANTGELFF
TGCAGCGTTGGGATTAGCACGGCGAACACCGGGGAGCTGTTTTTT
>TRBJ2-5|few|TRBV5-4|.
CASNLKGQETQYF
TGTGCCAGTAACTTGAAGGGCCAAGAGACCCAGTACTTC
>TRBJ2-5|.|TRBV11-1|TRBD1
CAGSGQAEVKTQYF
TGTGCCGGCAGTGGACAGGCGGAGGTGAAGACCCAGTACTTC
>TRBJ2-1|.|TRBV6-1|TRBD1
CARGVGTGGYNEQFF
TGTGCCAGGGGAGTCGGGACAGGGGGATACAATGAGCAGTTCTTC
>TRBJ2-1|.|TRBV4-1|.
CASSLLGNNNNQQSF
TGCGCCAGCAGCCTGCTCGGTAACAACAACAATCAGCAGTCCTTC
>TRBJ2-2|.|TRBV11-2|TRBD2
CASGHSREVIGELFF
TGTGCCAGCGGCCACAGTCGGGAGGTAATCGGAGAGCTGTTTTTT
>TRBJ2-7|many|TRBV2|TRBD2
CASSGLAGGTYEQYF
TGTGCCAGCAGCGGACTAGCGGGAGGAACCTACGAGCAGTACTTC
>TRBJ2-1|.|TRBV29-1|.
CSVATLRPWSCQKQFF
TGCAGCGTCGCCACGCTTCGACCCTGGTCCTGTCAAAAGCAGTTCTTC
>TRBJ2-1|.|TRBV29-1|TRBD2
CSVCPAGENYNEQFF
TGCAGCGTTTGCCCTGCGGGAGAGAACTACAATGAGCAGTTCTTC
>TRBJ2-5|.|TRBV5-4|.
CANSLSGLETQYF
TGTGCCAACAGCTTGTCGGGATTAGAGACCCAGTACTTC
>TRBJ2-7|many|TRBV6-2/TRBV6-3|TRBD1
CASSYWGAGTEDYEQYF
TGTGCCAGCAGTTATTGGGGAGCCGGGACAGAGGACTACGAGCAGTACTTC
>TRBJ2-5|medium-sized|TRBV29-1|TRBD1
CSVEADRGRAETQYF
TGCAGCGTTGAAGCGGACAGGGGGCGAGCAGAGACCCAGTACTTC
>TRBJ2-7|.|TRBV5-6|.
CASNPGFDNIYEQYF
TGTGCCAGTAACCCTGGGTTCGACAATATCTACGAGCAATACTTC
>TRBJ2-7|.|TRBV10-3|.
CATSERNGQYF
TGTGCCACGTCCGAGAGAAACGGTCAGTACTTC
>TRBJ1-1|few|TRBV18|TRBD1
CASSRTGRGNTEAFF
TGTGCCAGCTCACGGACAGGGAGGGGGAACACTGAAGCTTTCTTT
>TRBJ1-2|.|TRBV5-6|.
CASSTGWLNYSYTF
TGTGCCAGCAGCACGGGATGGTTGAACTATAGCTACACCTTC
>TRBJ2-7|.|TRBV28|.
CASSLGHRSYGQYF
TGTGCCAGCAGCCTAGGACACCGATCCTACGGGCAGTATTTC
>TRBJ2-7|.|TRBV12-3/TRBV12-4|TRBD1
CASSFGTGKNYEHYF
TGTGCCAGCAGTTTTGGGACAGGGAAGAACTACGAGCACTACTTC
>TRBJ2-1|.|TRBV11-1|.
CASSTVGTVKSPILNEQFF
TGTGCCAGCAGCACAGTCGGGACTGTCAAATCTCCTATCTTGAATGAGCAGTTCTTC
>TRBJ2-4|once|TRBV7-8|.
CASSLAGDNTQYF
TGTGCCAGCAGCTTAGCGGGGGACAACACTCAGTACTTC
>TRBJ2-1|once|TRBV11-2|.
CASSPEYKEQFF
TGTGCCAGTAGCCCGGAGTACAAAGAGCAGTTCTTC
>TRBJ2-5|.|TRBV11-2|.
CTSSLGPAEIQEAQYF
TGTACCAGCAGCTTAGGTCCAGCGGAGATCCAAGAGGCCCAGTACTTC
>TRBJ2-3|.|TRBV11-2|TRBD2
CASNTGTSGTDTQCF
TGTGCCAGCAACACCGGGACTAGCGGCACTGATACGCAGTGTTTT
>TRBJ2-1|.|TRBV5-1|TRBD2
CASSSAGLAGAVNNEQFF
TGCGCCAGTAGCTCTGCCGGACTAGCGGGAGCGGTGAACAATGAGCAGTTCTTC